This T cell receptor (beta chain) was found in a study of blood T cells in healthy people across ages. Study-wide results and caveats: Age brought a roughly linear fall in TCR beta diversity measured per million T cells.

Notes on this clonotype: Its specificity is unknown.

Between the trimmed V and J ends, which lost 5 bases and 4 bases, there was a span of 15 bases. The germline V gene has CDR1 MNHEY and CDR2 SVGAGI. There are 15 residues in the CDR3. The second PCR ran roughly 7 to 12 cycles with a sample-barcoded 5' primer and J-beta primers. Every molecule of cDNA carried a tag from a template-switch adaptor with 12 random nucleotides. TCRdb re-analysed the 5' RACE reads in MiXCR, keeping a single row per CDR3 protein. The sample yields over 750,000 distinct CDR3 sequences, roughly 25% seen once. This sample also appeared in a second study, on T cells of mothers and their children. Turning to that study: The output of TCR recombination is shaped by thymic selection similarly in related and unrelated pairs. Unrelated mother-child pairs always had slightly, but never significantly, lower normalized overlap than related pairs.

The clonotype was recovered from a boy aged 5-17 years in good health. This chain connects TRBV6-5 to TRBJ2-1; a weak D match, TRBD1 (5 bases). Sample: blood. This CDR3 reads CASSPPGSSYNEQFF. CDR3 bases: TGTGCCAGCAGTCCGCCAGGGTCGTCGTACAATGAGCAGTTCTTC.